The TCR beta chain described here comes from a study of T cell changes during pregnancy in multiple sclerosis. The V end lost 3 bases, the J end lost 7 bases, and 11 bases lay between the germline ends. CDR1 and CDR2 from the germline V gene are SGDLS and YYNGEE. The CDR3 totals 14 residues. Repertoires were generated with immunoSEQ multiplex PCR, while TCRdb's copy carries only in-frame clones and drops some. The table has 70,000 to 95,000 clones, around 94% seen once. The material was peripheral blood, obtained in the second trimester of pregnancy. The rearrangement links TRBV9 to TRBJ1-6, with D tentatively TRBD1 (5 bases). The TCR originated in a female donor in good health, enrolled as a control in a pregnancy study. CDR3 sequence (DNA): TGTGCCAGCAGCGGCGATCAGGGAAATTCACCCCTCCACTTT. Its protein product is CASSGDQGNSPLHF.